This TCR beta chain was captured in a study of OX40 agonist ivuxolimab in advanced cancers. Study-level results: Circulating CD4+ and CD8+ T cells showed clonal expansion by week 6 at 0.1 to 3.0 mg/kg.

Comment on this clone: Its antigen is not known.

The assay was immunoSEQ multiplex PCR, and TCRdb's table has in-frame clones only and misses some. Of around 72,000 clones in the sample, roughly 90% were seen once. Autoimmune disease history or systemic immunosuppression meant exclusion. Germline V CDR1 and CDR2: SGDLS, YYNGEE. The CDR3 has 14 residues. Deletions cut 7 bases from V and 3 bases from J, with 14 bases between. This material consisted of CD4+ or CD8+ T cells sorted from blood, taken in a trial of the OX40 agonist ivuxolimab. The V and J genes are TRBV9 and TRBJ2-1, with D perhaps being TRBD1 or TRBD2 (5 bases each). The TCR comes from an adult with an advanced solid tumor such as melanoma, head and neck, liver or kidney cancer. The CDR3 coding sequence is TGTGCCAGCGTACCTCGGGACGGCTACAATGAGCAGTTCTTC. It encodes CASVPRDGYNEQFF. The full variable domain, its missing parts supplied by reference TRBV9 and TRBJ2-1, is DSGVTQTPKHLITATGQRVTLRCSPRSGDLSVYWYQQSLDQGLQFLIQYYNGEERAKGNILERFSAQQFPDLHSELNLSSLELGDSALYFCASVPRDGYNEQFFGPGTRLTVL.